A selection of T cell receptor beta chains follows, all from one sample in a study of blood T cells in healthy people across ages. TCRdb called the 5' RACE reads again in MiXCR, with one record for every CDR3 protein. The sample comprises about 1.4 million distinct CDR3 sequences, approximately 59% of which are singletons, and 6.5% to 8.5% rests with the top ten. Sequencing was carried out using blood. All receptors derive from a man aged 18 to 30 in good health. Both conserved end residues are part of each CDR3. D genes are given only for firm matches. Size is omitted from some rows. Given values are once, few, many or a class for expanded clones.

j_call clone_size d_call cdr3_length v_call cdr3_nt cdr3_aa
TRBJ2-7 few NA 14 TRBV12-3/TRBV12-4 TGTGCCAGCTCCCTTTCCAGGGCAGTGGACGAGCAGTACTTC CASSLSRAVDEQYF
TRBJ2-3 NA NA 14 TRBV25-1 TGTGCCACCTCGAGGGGCTTTAGCACAGATACGCAGTATTTT CATSRGFSTDTQYF
TRBJ2-3 few NA 11 TRBV29-1 TGCAGCGTCTATATCACAGATACGCAGTATTTT CSVYITDTQYF
TRBJ2-1 few NA 14 TRBV9 TGTGCCAGCAGCGTAGATGGGCTAGACACTGAGCAGTTCTTC CASSVDGLDTEQFF
TRBJ1-5 few NA 13 TRBV6-5 TGTGCCAGCAGCCCCGGGTCCGGCGCGCCCCAGCATTTT CASSPGSGAPQHF
TRBJ2-7 few TRBD2 14 TRBV10-3 TGTGCCATCAGTGAGCGGGAGGGTTCCTACGAGCAGTACTTC CAISEREGSYEQYF
TRBJ2-1 NA NA 15 TRBV2 TGTGCCAGCAGTGGGGGGGCGGGAAGGACCTCTGAGCAGTTCTTC CASSGGAGRTSEQFF
TRBJ1-1 NA NA 18 TRBV5-5 TGTGCCAGCAGCTTGGTTCGCGTCTCGCCAGCCTCGAACACTGAAGCTTTCTTT CASSLVRVSPASNTEAFF
TRBJ2-5 few NA 13 TRBV6-6 TGTGCCAGCAGTTACGGGTCGGGGGAGACCCAGTACTTC CASSYGSGETQYF
TRBJ2-7 once NA 14 TRBV12-3/TRBV12-4 TGTGCCAGCAGTCCCGGGGACACCGCCTACGAGCAGTACTTC CASSPGDTAYEQYF
TRBJ2-7 NA TRBD2 16 TRBV27 TGTGCCAGCAGTACAAAACAGCGGGAGGGCCGCTACGAGCAGTACTTC CASSTKQREGRYEQYF
TRBJ2-1 NA NA 14 TRBV10-3 TGTGCCATCAGTGATCCGGCCTTAGGCAGTGAGCAGTTCTTC CAISDPALGSEQFF
TRBJ2-6 few NA 14 TRBV20-1 TGCAGTGCCCCAGTAGGGACGTGGGCCAACGTCCTGACTTTC CSAPVGTWANVLTF
TRBJ2-6 NA NA 15 TRBV7-6 TGTGCCAGCAGCTTAATCTACTCTGGGGCCAACGTCCTGACTTTC CASSLIYSGANVLTF
TRBJ2-7 NA TRBD2 15 TRBV5-1 TGCGCCAGCAGCTTGGATACGGGAGGTCCCTACGAGCAGTACTTC CASSLDTGGPYEQYF
TRBJ2-5 NA NA 14 TRBV28 TGTGCCACTGCGCCAAGATTTCTACAAGAGACCCAGTACTTC CATAPRFLQETQYF
TRBJ2-7 NA NA 12 TRBV27 TGTGCCAGCAAGGGCGTATCCTACGAGCAGTACTTC CASKGVSYEQYF
TRBJ1-2 NA NA 13 TRBV2 TGTGCCAGCAGTGCTGGGGCTGGCTATGGCTACACCTTC CASSAGAGYGYTF
TRBJ2-1 NA TRBD2 16 TRBV10-3 TGTGCCATCAGTGGCAGGGGTAGCGGGACGACAGATACGCAGTTCTTC CAISGRGSGTTDTQFF
TRBJ2-7 NA TRBD2 17 TRBV11-2 TGTGCCAGCAGCTTAGCGGGGGGGACAAAAAACCCCTACGAGCAGTACTTC CASSLAGGTKNPYEQYF
TRBJ2-1 few NA 16 TRBV6-5 TGTGCCAGCAGTACCTACCGGGACCAGAATTACAATGAGCAGTTCTTC CASSTYRDQNYNEQFF
TRBJ2-5 NA NA 16 TRBV11-2 TGTGCCAGCAGCTTAGGTGTACAGGCTAAACAAGAGACCCAGTACTTC CASSLGVQAKQETQYF
TRBJ1-4 few TRBD1 15 TRBV11-2 TGTGCCAGCAGTTTGGTTAGGGGGCCCGGCGAAAAACTGTTTTTT CASSLVRGPGEKLFF
TRBJ2-3 few NA 13 TRBV7-2 TGTGCCAGCAGCTTGAATACAGTAAATACGCAGTATTTT CASSLNTVNTQYF
TRBJ2-5 few NA 14 TRBV7-2 TGTGCCAGCAACCTATTGGCAGGACAAGAGACCCAGTACTTC CASNLLAGQETQYF
TRBJ2-3 once NA 15 TRBV6-2/TRBV6-3 TGTGCCAGCAGAGGGGGGGTTCCTGACGCAGATACGCAGTATTTT CASRGGVPDADTQYF
TRBJ1-4 NA NA 14 TRBV6-2/TRBV6-3 TGTGCCAGCAGTTACTCGATCGTTGCCGGAAAACTGTTTTTT CASSYSIVAGKLFF
TRBJ2-5 once TRBD1 15 TRBV7-9 TGTGCCAGCAGAACCACTGACAGGGTCCAAGAGACCCAGTACTTC CASRTTDRVQETQYF
TRBJ2-1 NA TRBD2 14 TRBV7-9 TGTGCCAGCAGCTTAGCCCCCCGGGAGGGCGAGCAGTTCTTC CASSLAPREGEQFF
TRBJ2-1 NA TRBD2 13 TRBV30 TGTGCCTACAACCTAGCGGCATACAATGAGCAGTTCTTC CAYNLAAYNEQFF
TRBJ1-2 few TRBD1 14 TRBV4-1 TGCGCCAGCAGCCAAGCTGGACAGGGGTATGGCTACACCTTC CASSQAGQGYGYTF
TRBJ2-7 few NA 16 TRBV4-1 TGCGCCAGCAGCCAAGGTTTAGGACCGACTTACCACGAGCAGTACTTC CASSQGLGPTYHEQYF
TRBJ2-7 few NA 13 TRBV10-1 TGCGCCAGCAGTGACAGGACTGGCCACGAGCAGTACTTC CASSDRTGHEQYF
TRBJ2-4 few NA 14 TRBV29-1 TGCAGCGTTTCAGGAACGGTAGTGAATAGCATTCAGTACTTC CSVSGTVVNSIQYF
TRBJ2-7 NA NA 13 TRBV24-1 TGTGCCACCAGTGACCCCAGCTCCTACGAGCAGTACTTC CATSDPSSYEQYF
TRBJ2-3 NA NA 17 TRBV11-3 TGTGCCAGCAGCTTAGATACCAGCGGTTCCTCCACAGATACGCAGTATTTT CASSLDTSGSSTDTQYF
TRBJ2-3 NA TRBD1 17 TRBV25-1 TGTGCCAGCAGTGAATCGGGACAGGGGTATGACACAGATACGCAGTATTTT CASSESGQGYDTDTQYF
TRBJ1-2 NA NA 15 TRBV12-3/TRBV12-4 TGTGCCAGCAGTTACTCCGGTGGGAAGGATTATGGCTACACCTTC CASSYSGGKDYGYTF
TRBJ1-1 NA NA 13 TRBV25-1 TGTGCCAGCACCCCGAGGGGGGACACTGAAGCTTTCTTT CASTPRGDTEAFF
TRBJ1-5 NA NA 17 TRBV3-1 TGTGCCAGCAGCGAAGAGGTGGTGTCAGGGGGCAATCAGCCCCAGCATTTT CASSEEVVSGGNQPQHF
TRBJ2-7 NA NA 14 TRBV5-6 TGTGCCAGCAGCTTGGGGCTAGAACGGTACGAGCAGTACTTC CASSLGLERYEQYF
TRBJ2-5 NA NA 14 TRBV10-3 TGTGCCATCAGTGTCTCTAGCTCTAAAGAGACCCAGTACTTC CAISVSSSKETQYF
TRBJ2-5 once NA 15 TRBV28 TGTGCCAGCAGCGAACCCAGGGAAGGCCAAGAGACCCAGTACTTC CASSEPREGQETQYF
TRBJ2-7 NA TRBD1 15 TRBV6-5 TGTGCCAGCAGCCGACAGGGACGCGGATCCTACGAGCAGTACTTC CASSRQGRGSYEQYF
TRBJ1-1 NA NA 13 TRBV12-3/TRBV12-4 TGTGCCAGCAGAGCAGACGTGGTAACTGAAGCTTTCTTT CASRADVVTEAFF
TRBJ2-2 NA NA 14 TRBV29-1 TGCAGCGCCCTCCTCCAGGAAGACACCGGGGAGCTGTTTTTT CSALLQEDTGELFF
TRBJ1-2 NA NA 14 TRBV3-1 TGTGCCAGCAGCCAATGGGTGGGGGAGCGCGGCTACACCTTC CASSQWVGERGYTF
TRBJ2-3 NA TRBD2 16 TRBV20-1 TGCAGTGCTAAATATTCGGCGGGAGGGGTGGCAGATACGCAGTATTTT CSAKYSAGGVADTQYF
TRBJ2-5 NA TRBD2 13 TRBV5-6 TGTGCCAGCAGCTACGAGGGGAGGGGGACCCAGTACTTC CASSYEGRGTQYF
TRBJ2-1 once TRBD2 14 TRBV3-1 TGTGCCAGCAGCCCGGTAGCGGGACGCAATGAGCAGTTCTTC CASSPVAGRNEQFF
TRBJ2-7 NA TRBD2 12 TRBV29-1 TGCAGCGGTTGGGGAGGGTACAATGAGCAGTACTTC CSGWGGYNEQYF